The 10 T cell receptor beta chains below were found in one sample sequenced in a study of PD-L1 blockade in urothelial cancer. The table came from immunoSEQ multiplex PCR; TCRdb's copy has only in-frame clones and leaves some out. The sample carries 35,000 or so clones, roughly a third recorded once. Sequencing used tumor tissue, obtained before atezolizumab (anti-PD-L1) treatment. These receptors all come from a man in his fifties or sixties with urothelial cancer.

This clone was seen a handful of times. CDR3 nucleotides: TGCGCCAGCAGTCAACCGGACAGGACACTCAATCAGCCCCAGCATTTT. Encoded protein: CASSQPDRTLNQPQHF. This chain joins TRBV23-1 and TRBJ1-5; 7 bases fit TRBD1. TRBV23-1 is noted as an ORF with a role that remains uncertain. V lost 2 bases and J lost 3; bases outside the gene matches: 7. The CDR3 contains 16 residues.

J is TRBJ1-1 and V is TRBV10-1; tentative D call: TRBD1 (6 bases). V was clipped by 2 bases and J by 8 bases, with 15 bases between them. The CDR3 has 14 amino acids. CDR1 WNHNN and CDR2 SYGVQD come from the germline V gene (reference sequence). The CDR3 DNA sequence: TGCGCCAGCAGTGAGGGCAGGGGAGGCGGAGAAGCTTTCTTT. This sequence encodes CASSEGRGGGEAFF.

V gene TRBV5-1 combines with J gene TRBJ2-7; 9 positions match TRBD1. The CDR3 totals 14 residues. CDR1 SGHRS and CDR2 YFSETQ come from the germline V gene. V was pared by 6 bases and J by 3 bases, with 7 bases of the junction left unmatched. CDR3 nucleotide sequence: TGCGCCAGCAACATGGGACAGGGTATCTACGAGCAGTACTTC. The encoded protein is CASNMGQGIYEQYF.

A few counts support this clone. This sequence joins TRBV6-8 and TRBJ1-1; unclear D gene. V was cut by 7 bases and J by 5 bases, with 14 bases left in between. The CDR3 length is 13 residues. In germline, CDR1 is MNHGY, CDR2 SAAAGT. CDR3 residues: CASTLLVATEAFF. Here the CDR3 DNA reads TGTGCCAGCACCCTTTTGGTGGCGACTGAAGCTTTCTTT.

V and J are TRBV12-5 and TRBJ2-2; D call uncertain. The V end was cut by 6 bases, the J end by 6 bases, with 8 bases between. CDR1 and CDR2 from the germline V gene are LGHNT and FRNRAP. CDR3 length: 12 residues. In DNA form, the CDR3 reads TGTGCTAGTGGACCGCCGGCCGGGGAGCTGTTTTTT. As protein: CASGPPAGELFF.

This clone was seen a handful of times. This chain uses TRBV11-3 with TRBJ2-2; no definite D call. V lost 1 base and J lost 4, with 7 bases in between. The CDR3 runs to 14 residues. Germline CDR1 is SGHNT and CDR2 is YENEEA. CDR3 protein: CASSLGRSTGELFF. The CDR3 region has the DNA TGTGCCAGCAGCTTAGGGCGCAGCACCGGGGAGCTGTTTTTT.

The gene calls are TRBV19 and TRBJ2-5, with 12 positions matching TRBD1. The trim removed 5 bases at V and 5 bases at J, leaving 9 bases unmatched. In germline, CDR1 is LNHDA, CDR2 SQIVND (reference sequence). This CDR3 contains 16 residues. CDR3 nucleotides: TGTGCCAGTAGTTTGCACCGGGACAGGGGGCTGGAGACCCAGTACTTC. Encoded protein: CASSLHRDRGLETQYF.

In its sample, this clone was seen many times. The CDR3 protein is CASSRGAGGSTDTQYF. CDR3 in DNA: TGTGCCAGCAGCCGAGGGGCGGGGGGCAGCACAGATACGCAGTATTTT. The rearrangement links TRBV11-3 to TRBJ2-3, with TRBD2 identical over 8 bases. CDR1 and CDR2 from the germline V gene are SGHNT and YENEEA. V lost 5 bases to trimming and J lost 0 bases; unmatched junction nucleotides: 7. The CDR3 length is 16 residues.

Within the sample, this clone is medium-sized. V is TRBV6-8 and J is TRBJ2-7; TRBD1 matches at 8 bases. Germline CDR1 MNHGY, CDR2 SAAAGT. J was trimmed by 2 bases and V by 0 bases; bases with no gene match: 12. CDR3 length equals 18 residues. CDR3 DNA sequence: TGTGCCAGCAGTTACTCGGGCAGGGGGCGACCAAGAACCTACGAGCAGTACTTC. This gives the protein CASSYSGRGRPRTYEQYF.

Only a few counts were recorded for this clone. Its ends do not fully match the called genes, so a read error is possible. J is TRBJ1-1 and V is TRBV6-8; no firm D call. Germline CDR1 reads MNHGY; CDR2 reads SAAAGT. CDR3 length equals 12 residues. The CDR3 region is CAISKGNTEAFF. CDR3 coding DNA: TGTGCCATCAGTAAAGGGAACACTGAAGCTTTCTTT.